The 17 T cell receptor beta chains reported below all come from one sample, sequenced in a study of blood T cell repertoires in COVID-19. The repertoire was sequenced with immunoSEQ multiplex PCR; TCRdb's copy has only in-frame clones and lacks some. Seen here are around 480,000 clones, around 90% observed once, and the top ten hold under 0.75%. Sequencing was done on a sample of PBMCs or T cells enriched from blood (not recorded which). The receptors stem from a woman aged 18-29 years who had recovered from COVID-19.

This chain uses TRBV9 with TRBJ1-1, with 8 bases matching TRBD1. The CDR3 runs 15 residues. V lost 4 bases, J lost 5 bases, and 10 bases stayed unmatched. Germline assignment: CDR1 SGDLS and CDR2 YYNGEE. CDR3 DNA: TGTGCCAGCAGCCCCTCACTACAGGGGGAGACTGAAGCTTTCTTT. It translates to CASSPSLQGETEAFF.

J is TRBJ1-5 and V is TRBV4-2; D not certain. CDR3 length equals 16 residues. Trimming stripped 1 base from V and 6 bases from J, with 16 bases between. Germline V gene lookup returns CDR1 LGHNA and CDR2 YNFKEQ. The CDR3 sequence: CASSQGRVGEVQPQHF. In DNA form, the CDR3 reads TGTGCCAGCAGCCAAGGGAGGGTCGGGGAAGTTCAGCCCCAGCATTTT.

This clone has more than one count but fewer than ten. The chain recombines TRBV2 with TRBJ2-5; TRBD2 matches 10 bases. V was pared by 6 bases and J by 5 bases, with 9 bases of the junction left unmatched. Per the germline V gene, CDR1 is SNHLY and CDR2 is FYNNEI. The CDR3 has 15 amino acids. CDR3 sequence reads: CASRASGGLRETQYF. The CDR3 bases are TGTGCCAGCAGGGCTAGCGGGGGTCTGAGGGAGACCCAGTACTTC.

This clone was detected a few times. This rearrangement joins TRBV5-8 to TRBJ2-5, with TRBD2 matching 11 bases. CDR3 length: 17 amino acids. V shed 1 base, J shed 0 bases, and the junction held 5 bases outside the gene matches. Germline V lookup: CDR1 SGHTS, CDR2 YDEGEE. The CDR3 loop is CASSLTSGGGNQETQYF. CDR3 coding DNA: TGTGCCAGCAGCTTGACTAGCGGGGGAGGGAACCAAGAGACCCAGTACTTC. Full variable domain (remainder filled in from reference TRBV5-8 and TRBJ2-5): EAGVTQSPTHLIKTRGQQATLRCSPISGHTSVYWYQQALGLGLQFLLWYDEGEERNRGNFPPRFSGRQFPNYSSELNVNALELEDSALYLCASSLTSGGGNQETQYFGPGTRLLVL.

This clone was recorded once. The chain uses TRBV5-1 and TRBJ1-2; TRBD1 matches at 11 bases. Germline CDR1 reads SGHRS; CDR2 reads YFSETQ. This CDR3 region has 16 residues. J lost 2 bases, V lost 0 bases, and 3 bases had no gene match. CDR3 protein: CASSLVRDRGNYGYTF. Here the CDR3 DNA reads TGCGCCAGCAGCTTGGTCCGGGACAGGGGGAACTATGGCTACACCTTC.

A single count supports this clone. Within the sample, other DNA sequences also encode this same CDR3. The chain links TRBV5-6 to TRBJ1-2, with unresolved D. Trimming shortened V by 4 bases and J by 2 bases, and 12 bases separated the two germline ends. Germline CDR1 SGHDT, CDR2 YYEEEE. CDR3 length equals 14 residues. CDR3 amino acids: CASSPVGGNYGYTF. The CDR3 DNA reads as TGTGCCAGCAGCCCGGTGGGAGGGAACTATGGCTACACCTTC.

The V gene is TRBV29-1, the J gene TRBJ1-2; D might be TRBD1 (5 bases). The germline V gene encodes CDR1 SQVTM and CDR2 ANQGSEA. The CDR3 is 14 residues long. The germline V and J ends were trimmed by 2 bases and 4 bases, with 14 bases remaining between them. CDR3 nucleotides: TGCAGCGTTGAAATCTCAGGGCAGGGCTATGGCTACACCTTC. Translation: CSVEISGQGYGYTF. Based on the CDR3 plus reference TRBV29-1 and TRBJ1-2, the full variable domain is SAVISQKPSRDICQRGTSLTIQCQVDSQVTMMFWYRQQPGQSLTLIATANQGSEATYESGFVIDKFPISRPNLTFSTLTVSNMSPEDSSIYLCSVEISGQGYGYTFGSGTRLTVV.

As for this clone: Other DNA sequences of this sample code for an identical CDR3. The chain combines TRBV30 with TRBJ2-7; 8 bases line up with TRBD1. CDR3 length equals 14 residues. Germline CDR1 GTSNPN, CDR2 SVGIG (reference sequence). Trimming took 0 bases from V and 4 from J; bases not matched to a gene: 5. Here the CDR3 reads CAWSVGTGSYEQYF. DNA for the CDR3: TGTGCCTGGAGTGTAGGGACAGGTTCTTACGAGCAGTACTTC.

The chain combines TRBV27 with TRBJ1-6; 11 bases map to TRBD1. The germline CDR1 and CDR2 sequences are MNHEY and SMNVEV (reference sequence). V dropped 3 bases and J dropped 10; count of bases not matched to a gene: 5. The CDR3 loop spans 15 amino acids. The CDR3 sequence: CASSFTGTGGSPLHF. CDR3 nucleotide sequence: TGTGCCAGCAGTTTTACCGGGACAGGGGGATCACCCCTCCACTTT.

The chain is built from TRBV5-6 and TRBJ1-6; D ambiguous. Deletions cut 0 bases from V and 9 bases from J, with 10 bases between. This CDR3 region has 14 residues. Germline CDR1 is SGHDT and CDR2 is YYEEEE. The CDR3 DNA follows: TGTGCCAGCAGCTTGGGCCAAGAGAGTTCACCCCTCCACTTT. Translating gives CASSLGQESSPLHF.

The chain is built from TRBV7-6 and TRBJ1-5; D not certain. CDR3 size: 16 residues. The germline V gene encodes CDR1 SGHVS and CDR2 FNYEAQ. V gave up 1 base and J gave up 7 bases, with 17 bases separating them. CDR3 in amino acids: CASSLVKRTRRQPQHF. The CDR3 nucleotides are TGTGCCAGCAGCTTAGTAAAACGGACTAGACGGCAGCCCCAGCATTTT.

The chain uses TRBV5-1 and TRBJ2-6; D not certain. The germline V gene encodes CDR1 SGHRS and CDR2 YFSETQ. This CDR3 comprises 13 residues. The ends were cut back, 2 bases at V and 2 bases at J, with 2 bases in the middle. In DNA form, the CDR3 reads TGCGCCAGCAGCTTCGCTGGGGCCAACGTCCTGACTTTC. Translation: CASSFAGANVLTF.

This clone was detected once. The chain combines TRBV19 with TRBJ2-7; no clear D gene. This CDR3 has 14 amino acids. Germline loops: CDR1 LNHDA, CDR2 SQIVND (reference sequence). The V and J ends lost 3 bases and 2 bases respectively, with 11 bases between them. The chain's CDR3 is CASSIAGRTYEQYF. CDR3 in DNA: TGTGCCAGTAGTATCGCCGGTCGAACCTACGAGCAGTACTTC.

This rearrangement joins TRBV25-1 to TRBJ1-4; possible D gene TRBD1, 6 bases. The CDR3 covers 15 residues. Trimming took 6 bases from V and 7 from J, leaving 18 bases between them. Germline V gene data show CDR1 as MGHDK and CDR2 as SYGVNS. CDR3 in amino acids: CASSFPAGGREKLFF. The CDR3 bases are TGTGCCAGCAGCTTCCCCGCCGGGGGGCGTGAAAAACTGTTTTTT.

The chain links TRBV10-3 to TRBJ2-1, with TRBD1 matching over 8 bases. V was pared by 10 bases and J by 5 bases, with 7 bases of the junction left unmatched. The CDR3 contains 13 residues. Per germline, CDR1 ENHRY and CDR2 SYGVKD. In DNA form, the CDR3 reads TGTGCCACTAAAAAGACAGGGGACAATGAGCAGTTCTTC. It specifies CATKKTGDNEQFF.

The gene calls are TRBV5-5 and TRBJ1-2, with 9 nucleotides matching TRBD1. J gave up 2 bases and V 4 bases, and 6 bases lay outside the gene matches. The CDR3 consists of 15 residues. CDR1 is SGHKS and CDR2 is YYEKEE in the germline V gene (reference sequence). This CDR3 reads CASSPWTGANYGYTF. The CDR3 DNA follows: TGTGCCAGCAGCCCGTGGACAGGGGCGAACTATGGCTACACCTTC.

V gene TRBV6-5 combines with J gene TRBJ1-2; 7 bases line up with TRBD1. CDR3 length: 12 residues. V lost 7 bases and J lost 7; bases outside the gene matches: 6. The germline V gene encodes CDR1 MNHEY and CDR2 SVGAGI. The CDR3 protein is CASTEGAGGYTF. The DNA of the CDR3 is TGTGCCAGCACGGAGGGGGCCGGTGGCTACACCTTC.